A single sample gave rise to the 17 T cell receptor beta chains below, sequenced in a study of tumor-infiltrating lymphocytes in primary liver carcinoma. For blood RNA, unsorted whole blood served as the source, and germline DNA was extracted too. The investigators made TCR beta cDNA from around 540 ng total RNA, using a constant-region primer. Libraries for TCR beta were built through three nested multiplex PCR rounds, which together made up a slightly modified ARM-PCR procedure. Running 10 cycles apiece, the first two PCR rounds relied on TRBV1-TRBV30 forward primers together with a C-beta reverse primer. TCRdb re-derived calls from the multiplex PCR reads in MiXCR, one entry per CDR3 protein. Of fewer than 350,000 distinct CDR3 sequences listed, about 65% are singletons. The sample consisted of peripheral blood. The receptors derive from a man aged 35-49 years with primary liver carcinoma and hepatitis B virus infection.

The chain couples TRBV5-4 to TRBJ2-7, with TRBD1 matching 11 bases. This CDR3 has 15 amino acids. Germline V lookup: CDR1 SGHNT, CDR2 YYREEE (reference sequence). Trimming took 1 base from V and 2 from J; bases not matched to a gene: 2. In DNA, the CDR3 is TGTGCCAGCAGCTTGCGGGACAGGGGGACCTACGAGCAGTACTTC. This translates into CASSLRDRGTYEQYF.

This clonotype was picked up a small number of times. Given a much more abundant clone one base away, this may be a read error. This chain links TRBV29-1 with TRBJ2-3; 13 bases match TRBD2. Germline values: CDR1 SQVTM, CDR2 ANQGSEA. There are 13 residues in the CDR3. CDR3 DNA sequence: TGCAACGTTGGACTAGCGGGGGAGAGTACGCAGTATTTT. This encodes CNVGLAGESTQYF.

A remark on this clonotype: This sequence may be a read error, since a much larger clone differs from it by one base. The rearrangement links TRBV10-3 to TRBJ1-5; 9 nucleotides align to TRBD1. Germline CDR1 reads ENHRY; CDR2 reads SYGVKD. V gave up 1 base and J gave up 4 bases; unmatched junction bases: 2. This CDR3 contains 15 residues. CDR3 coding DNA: TGTGCCATCAGTGAGTGGGACAGGGTGAATCAGCCCCAGCATTTT. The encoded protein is CAISEWDRVNQPQHF.

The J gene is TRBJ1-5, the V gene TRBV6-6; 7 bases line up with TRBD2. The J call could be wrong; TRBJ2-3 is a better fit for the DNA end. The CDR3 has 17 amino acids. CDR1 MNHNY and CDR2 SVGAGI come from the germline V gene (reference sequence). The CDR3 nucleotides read TGTGCCAGCAGTTACTCGATATCGGGGAGGGGTAATCAGCCCCAGTATTTT. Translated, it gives CASSYSISGRGNQPQYF.

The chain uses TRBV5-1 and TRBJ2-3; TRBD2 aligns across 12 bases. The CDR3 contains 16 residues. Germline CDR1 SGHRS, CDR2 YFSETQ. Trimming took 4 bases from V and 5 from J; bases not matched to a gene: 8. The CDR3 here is CASSLSGLAGLDTQYF. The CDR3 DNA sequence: TGCGCCAGCAGCCTCTCAGGACTAGCGGGACTAGATACGCAGTATTTT.

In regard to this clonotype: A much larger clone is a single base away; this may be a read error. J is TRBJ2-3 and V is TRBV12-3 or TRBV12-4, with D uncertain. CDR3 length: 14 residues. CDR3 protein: CASSLDTFSDRQYF. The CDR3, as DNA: TGTGCCAGCAGTTTAGACACTTTCTCAGATAGGCAGTATTTT.

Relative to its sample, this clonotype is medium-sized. The CDR3 loop reads CASSLSGSSNEQFF. In DNA form, the CDR3 reads TGTGCCAGCAGCTTGAGCGGGAGCTCCAATGAGCAGTTCTTC. V is TRBV11-2 and J is TRBJ2-1; 8 bases are a match to TRBD2. CDR3 length: 14 residues. Trimming at V came to 3 bases and at J to 6 bases, leaving 4 bases not matched to a gene. CDR1 SGHAT and CDR2 FQNNGV come from the germline V gene.

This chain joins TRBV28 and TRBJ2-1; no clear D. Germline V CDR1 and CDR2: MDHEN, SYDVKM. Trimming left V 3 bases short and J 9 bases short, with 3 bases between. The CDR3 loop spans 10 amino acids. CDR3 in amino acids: CASSLTEQFF. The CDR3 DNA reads TGTGCCAGCAGTTTGACTGAGCAGTTCTTC.

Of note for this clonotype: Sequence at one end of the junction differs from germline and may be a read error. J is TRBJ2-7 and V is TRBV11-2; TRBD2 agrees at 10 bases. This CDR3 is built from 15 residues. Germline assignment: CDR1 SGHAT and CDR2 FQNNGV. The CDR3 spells CASSLVLAGVNEHYF. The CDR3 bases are TGTGCCAGCAGCTTAGTCCTAGCGGGAGTAAACGAGCACTACTTC.

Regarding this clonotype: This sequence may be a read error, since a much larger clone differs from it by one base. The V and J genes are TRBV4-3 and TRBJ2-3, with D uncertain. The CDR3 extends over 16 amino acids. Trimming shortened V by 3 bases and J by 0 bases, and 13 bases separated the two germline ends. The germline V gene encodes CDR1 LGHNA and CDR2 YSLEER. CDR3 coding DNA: TGCGCCAGCAGCCAGGGTATAATATCGAGCACAGATACGCAGTATTTT. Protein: CASSQGIISSTDTQYF.

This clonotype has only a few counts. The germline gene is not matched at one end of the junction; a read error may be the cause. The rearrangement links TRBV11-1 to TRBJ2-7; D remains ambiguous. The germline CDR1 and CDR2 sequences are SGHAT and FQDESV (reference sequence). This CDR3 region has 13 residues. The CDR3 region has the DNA TGTACCAGCAGCTCGCTCGGCTGGTCCGAGCAGTACTTC. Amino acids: CTSSSLGWSEQYF.

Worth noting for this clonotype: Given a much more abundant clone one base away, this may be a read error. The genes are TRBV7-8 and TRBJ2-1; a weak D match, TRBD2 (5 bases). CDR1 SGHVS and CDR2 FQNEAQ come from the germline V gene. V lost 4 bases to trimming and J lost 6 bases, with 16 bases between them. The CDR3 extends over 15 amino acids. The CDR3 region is CASSSARGLGNEQFF. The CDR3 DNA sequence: TGTGCCAGCAGCTCCGCACGCGGACTGGGCAATGAGCAGTTCTTC. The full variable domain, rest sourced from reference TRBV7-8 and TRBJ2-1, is GAGVSQSPRYKVAKRGQDVALRCDPISGHVSLFWYQQALGQGPEFLTYFQNEAQLDKSGLPSDRFFAERPEGSVSTLKIQRTQQEDSAVYLCASSSARGLGNEQFFGPGTRLTVL.

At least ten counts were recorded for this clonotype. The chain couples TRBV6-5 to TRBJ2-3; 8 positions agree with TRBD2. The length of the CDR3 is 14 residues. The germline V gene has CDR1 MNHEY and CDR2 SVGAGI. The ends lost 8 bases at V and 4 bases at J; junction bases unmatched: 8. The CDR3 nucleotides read TGTGCCAGCCTACGGAGCGGGAGTTCAGATACGCAGTATTTT. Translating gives CASLRSGSSDTQYF.

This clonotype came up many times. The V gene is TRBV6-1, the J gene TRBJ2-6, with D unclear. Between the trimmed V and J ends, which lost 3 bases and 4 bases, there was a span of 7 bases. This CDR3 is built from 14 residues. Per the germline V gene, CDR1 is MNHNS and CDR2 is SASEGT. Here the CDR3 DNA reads TGTGCCAGCAGTGAGGGTGCCGGGGCCAACGTCCTGACTTTC. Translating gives CASSEGAGANVLTF.

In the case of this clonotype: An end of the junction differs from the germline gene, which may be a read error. The chain's CDR3 is CDSSPTRLAGAFYEQYF. The DNA for the CDR3 is TGTGACAGCAGCCCAACCCGACTAGCGGGAGCTTTTTACGAGCAGTACTTC. This chain links TRBV5-4 with TRBJ2-7; 12 bases align to TRBD2. This CDR3 is 17 amino acids long. CDR1 SGHNT and CDR2 YYREEE come from the germline V gene (reference sequence).

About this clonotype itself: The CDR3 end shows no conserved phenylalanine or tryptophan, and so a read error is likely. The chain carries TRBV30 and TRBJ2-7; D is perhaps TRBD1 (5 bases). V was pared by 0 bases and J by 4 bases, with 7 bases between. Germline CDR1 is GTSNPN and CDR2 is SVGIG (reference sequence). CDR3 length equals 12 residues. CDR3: CAWSVAGYEQYS. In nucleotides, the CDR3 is TGTGCCTGGAGTGTCGCAGGGTACGAGCAGTACTCT.

CDR3 region: CASSYLTSGRPEELFF. For the CDR3, the DNA is TGTGCCAGCAGTTACCTGACTAGCGGGAGGCCCGAGGAGCTGTTTTTT. The chain couples TRBV6-5 to TRBJ2-2, with 13 bases aligning to TRBD2. The CDR3 is 16 amino acids. Germline V gene lookup returns CDR1 MNHEY and CDR2 SVGAGI. The V and J ends lost 2 bases and 10 bases, in that order; junction bases with no gene match: 7.